The 27 T cell receptor beta chains listed next were all sequenced from one sample in a study of T cell responses to AZD1222 COVID-19 vaccine. Assay used: immunoSEQ multiplex PCR; TCRdb lists only in-frame clones, some missing. The sample yields around 130,000 clones, 75% to 90% seen once. The sample was peripheral blood, taken on day 0 of AZD1222 vaccination. These receptors all come from an adult in good health.

The chain employs TRBV19 and TRBJ2-3, with 8 bases lining up with TRBD2. CDR1 and CDR2 (germline): LNHDA, SQIVND (reference sequence). J lost 4 bases, V lost 6 bases, and 9 bases had no gene match. The CDR3 runs 15 residues. Here the CDR3 DNA reads TGTGCCAGTAGCGCGAAAGCGGGGGAGGCAGATACGCAGTATTTT. Its translation: CASSAKAGEADTQYF.

This clone was observed a handful of times. The chain couples TRBV29-1 to TRBJ1-3; D unresolved. This CDR3 is 13 amino acids long. Trimming removed 4 bases from V and 4 bases from J, with 11 bases in between. Looked up from germline, CDR1 is SQVTM and CDR2 is ANQGSEA. DNA of the CDR3: TGCAGCGTTGTGAAGGTTGGGGGAAACACCATATATTTT. It specifies CSVVKVGGNTIYF. Complete variable domain (other parts from reference TRBV29-1 and TRBJ1-3): SAVISQKPSRDICQRGTSLTIQCQVDSQVTMMFWYRQQPGQSLTLIATANQGSEATYESGFVIDKFPISRPNLTFSTLTVSNMSPEDSSIYLCSVVKVGGNTIYFGEGSWLTVV.

This rearrangement joins TRBV7-8 to TRBJ2-4, with 12 bases lining up with TRBD2. J was trimmed by 3 bases and V by 7 bases; bases with no gene match: 16. CDR1 SGHVS and CDR2 FQNEAQ come from the germline V gene. This CDR3 contains 19 residues. The CDR3 DNA is TGTGCCAGCACCGTCAGCCGAGCTAGCGGGAGGGCATACAAAAACATTCAGTACTTC. Translated: CASTVSRASGRAYKNIQYF.

This clone was seen more than once but under ten times. The chain links TRBV11-2 to TRBJ2-1, with 13 bases aligning to TRBD2. Germline CDR1 is SGHAT and CDR2 is FQNNGV. This CDR3 is built from 16 residues. V lost 6 bases to trimming and J lost 7 bases; unmatched junction nucleotides: 9. CDR3 sequence (DNA): TGTGCCAGCAGTTCCCCCGGGACTAGCGGGGCAAATGAGCAGTTCTTC. It is translated as CASSSPGTSGANEQFF.

The J gene is TRBJ2-7, the V gene TRBV25-1; 7 nucleotides line up with TRBD1. The CDR3 has 14 amino acids. J gave up 1 base and V 6 bases, and 6 bases lay outside the gene matches. Germline CDR1 reads MGHDK; CDR2 reads SYGVNS. This chain's CDR3 is CASRAPTGSYEQYF. The CDR3 region has the DNA TGTGCCAGCAGGGCTCCGACAGGGTCCTACGAGCAGTACTTC.

The rearrangement uses TRBV11-3 and TRBJ2-1, with 15 positions matching TRBD2. The germline V gene has CDR1 SGHNT and CDR2 YENEEA. The CDR3 is 17 amino acids. Germline trimming cut 6 bases from V and 5 bases from J; bases unmatched to any gene: 8. The CDR3 DNA reads as TGTGCCAGCAGTCCCGGGACTAGCGGGAGGAGGAACAATGAGCAGTTCTTC. Translation gives CASSPGTSGRRNNEQFF.

The chain carries TRBV28 and TRBJ1-5; a possible D gene is TRBD1 (5 bases). CDR1 and CDR2 (germline): MDHEN, SYDVKM. Trimming pared 8 bases from V and 3 bases from J, leaving 11 bases between. The CDR3 loop spans 13 amino acids. The CDR3, as DNA: TGTGCCAGCCTTGGGGGGGTCAATCAGCCCCAGCATTTT. Amino acid sequence: CASLGGVNQPQHF. Full variable domain (rest looked up from reference TRBV28 and TRBJ1-5): DVKVTQSSRYLVKRTGEKVFLECVQDMDHENMFWYRQDPGLGLRLIYFSYDVKMKEKGDIPEGYSVSREKKERFSLILESASTNQTSMYLCASLGGVNQPQHFGDGTRLSIL.

The rearrangement uses TRBV9 and TRBJ1-6; unclear D gene. The germline gives CDR1 SGDLS, CDR2 YYNGEE. Trimming took 0 bases from V and 8 from J, leaving 9 bases between them. The CDR3 is 14 residues long. The CDR3 region is CASSVETDYSPLHF. DNA for the CDR3: TGTGCCAGCAGCGTAGAAACAGATTATTCACCCCTCCACTTT.

The chain uses TRBV12-3 or TRBV12-4 and TRBJ2-7, with 9 bases aligning to TRBD1. The V segment lost 9 bases and the J segment 1 base; nucleotides outside the gene matches: 4. The CDR3 sequence is 13 residues long. The CDR3: CASSGTGSYEQYF. The DNA of the CDR3 is TGTGCCAGTTCCGGGACAGGGTCCTACGAGCAGTACTTC.

The CDR3: CASSNQGAVREQYF. Here the CDR3 DNA reads TGTGCCAGCAGTAACCAGGGGGCAGTTCGCGAGCAGTACTTC. The chain has TRBV28 and TRBJ2-7, with TRBD1 matching over 8 bases. The CDR3 spans 14 residues. V lost 5 bases to trimming and J lost 6 bases; unmatched junction nucleotides: 9. Germline loops: CDR1 MDHEN, CDR2 SYDVKM.

The chain links TRBV5-6 to TRBJ2-7, with D tentatively TRBD2 (5 bases). The CDR3 is 15 amino acids. V was clipped by 2 bases and J by 0 bases, with 12 bases between them. Germline CDR1 reads SGHDT; CDR2 reads YYEEEE. The CDR3 reads CASSFFGRDSYEQYF. The CDR3 DNA sequence: TGTGCCAGCAGCTTTTTTGGTCGGGACTCCTACGAGCAGTACTTC. Complete variable domain (other parts from reference TRBV5-6 and TRBJ2-7): DAGVTQSPTHLIKTRGQQVTLRCSPKSGHDTVSWYQQALGQGPQFIFQYYEEEERQRGNFPDRFSGHQFPNYSSELNVNALLLGDSALYLCASSFFGRDSYEQYFGPGTRLTVT.

The CDR3 DNA reads as TGCGCCAGCAGCTTGCTAGGGGCCGAGAATGAGCAGTTCTTC. As protein: CASSLLGAENEQFF. This chain links TRBV5-1 with TRBJ2-1, with D possibly TRBD1 on 5 matching bases. CDR3 length equals 14 residues. V was clipped by 1 base and J by 7 bases, with 12 bases between them. Germline V gene lookup returns CDR1 SGHRS and CDR2 YFSETQ.

This clone appeared a single time. This chain connects TRBV6-6 to TRBJ1-5; TRBD1 matches 8 bases. The CDR3 totals 16 residues. Germline V gene lookup returns CDR1 MNHNY and CDR2 SVGAGI (reference sequence). The V segment lost 7 bases and the J segment 1 base; nucleotides outside the gene matches: 9. This chain's CDR3 is CASTPADRGSNQPQHF. CDR3 in DNA: TGTGCCAGCACCCCAGCCGACAGGGGCAGCAATCAGCCCCAGCATTTT.

The chain links TRBV15 to TRBJ2-1; no definite D call. There are 13 residues in the CDR3. V was pared by 1 base and J by 5 bases, with 6 bases between. Looked up from germline, CDR1 is LNHNV and CDR2 is YYDKDF (reference sequence). The CDR3 sequence: CATSRVDNNEQFF. The CDR3 nucleotides are TGTGCCACCAGCAGAGTAGATAACAATGAGCAGTTCTTC.

This clone has a single count. V and J are TRBV7-8 and TRBJ1-6, with D tentatively TRBD1 (5 bases). V lost 3 bases and J 0 bases, leaving 15 bases between the germline ends. Germline CDR1 and CDR2: SGHVS and FQNEAQ. This CDR3 is 18 amino acids long. This CDR3 is CASSFYRFGSSYNSPLHF. The CDR3 coding sequence is TGTGCCAGCAGCTTCTACAGGTTCGGGAGCTCCTATAATTCACCCCTCCACTTT.

J is TRBJ2-3 and V is TRBV27, with 12 bases identical to TRBD2. The CDR3 is 15 amino acids. CDR1 is MNHEY and CDR2 is SMNVEV in the germline V gene (reference sequence). After removal of 4 bases from V and 1 base from J, the junction contained 0 bases not matched to a gene. The CDR3 DNA follows: TGTGCCAGCAGTTCTAGCGGGGGGGGCACAGATACGCAGTATTTT. This codes for CASSSSGGGTDTQYF.

J is TRBJ2-2 and V is TRBV11-3, with D perhaps matching TRBD1 (5 bases). CDR3 length: 15 residues. CDR1 is SGHNT, CDR2 YENEEA, per germline. Between the trimmed V and J ends, which lost 5 bases and 6 bases, there was a span of 16 bases. This CDR3 is CASSPQGSGAGELFF. CDR3 nucleotides: TGTGCCAGCAGCCCCCAGGGAAGTGGGGCCGGGGAGCTGTTTTTT.

This rearrangement joins TRBV19 to TRBJ1-2; TRBD1 aligns across 9 bases. After removal of 6 bases from V and 6 bases from J, the junction contained 8 bases not matched to a gene. Germline V gives CDR1 LNHDA, CDR2 SQIVND (reference sequence). The CDR3 sequence is 14 residues long. CDR3 sequence (DNA): TGTGCCAGTAGCCGGGACAGGGACGATCATGGCTACACCTTC. Residues: CASSRDRDDHGYTF.

The V gene is TRBV6-1, the J gene TRBJ1-2; a weak D match, TRBD1 (5 bases). Trimming removed 2 bases at V and 0 bases at J, with 13 bases between. Germline loops: CDR1 MNHNS, CDR2 SASEGT. This CDR3 spans 16 amino acids. DNA of the CDR3: TGTGCCAGCAGTGAAAATCCGGGACCAGCTAACTATGGCTACACCTTC. It yields the protein CASSENPGPANYGYTF.

This chain uses TRBV28 with TRBJ1-4; D not resolved. Germline V gene data show CDR1 as MDHEN and CDR2 as SYDVKM. The CDR3 runs to 15 residues. The V end was cut by 2 bases, the J end by 7 bases, with 14 bases between. The chain's CDR3 is CASSLDIGSGEKLFF. The DNA for the CDR3 is TGTGCCAGCAGTTTAGATATAGGTTCTGGTGAAAAACTGTTTTTT.

In its sample, this clone was seen a few times. The V gene is TRBV19, the J gene TRBJ2-1; 10 bases match TRBD1. The V and J ends lost 5 bases and 12 bases, in that order; junction bases with no gene match: 10. The CDR3 is made up of 14 amino acids. The germline V gene encodes CDR1 LNHDA and CDR2 SQIVND (reference sequence). CDR3 loop: CASSGTGAENRQFF. As DNA, the CDR3 is TGTGCCAGTAGTGGGACAGGGGCCGAAAATCGGCAGTTCTTC.

This clone was observed a few times. The chain has TRBV6-4 and TRBJ2-1; possible D gene TRBD1, 5 bases. Trimming stripped 0 bases from V and 1 base from J, with 7 bases between. CDR3 length equals 15 residues. CDR1 is MRHNA, CDR2 SNTAGT, per germline. The CDR3 sequence: CASSDSQGSYNEQFF. For the CDR3, the DNA is TGTGCCAGCAGTGACTCCCAGGGTTCCTACAATGAGCAGTTCTTC.

The chain couples TRBV9 to TRBJ1-2; 10 bases are shared with TRBD1. V shed 4 bases, J shed 6 bases, and the junction held 12 bases outside the gene matches. This CDR3 spans 16 amino acids. Germline assignment: CDR1 SGDLS and CDR2 YYNGEE. CDR3 DNA sequence: TGTGCCAGCAGCCCCCAGGGACAGGGGTTTTTGAATGGCTACACCTTC. It is translated as CASSPQGQGFLNGYTF.

The rearrangement uses TRBV5-1 and TRBJ2-1, with D perhaps TRBD1 (5 bases). Germline V gives CDR1 SGHRS, CDR2 YFSETQ. This CDR3 has 15 residues. The V end was cut by 1 base, the J end by 0 bases, with 8 bases between. The CDR3 bases are TGCGCCAGCAGCTTGCGTGACAGCTCCTACAATGAGCAGTTCTTC. This encodes CASSLRDSSYNEQFF. Looking up the rest from reference TRBV5-1 and TRBJ2-1 gives the full variable domain: KAGVTQTPRYLIKTRGQQVTLSCSPISGHRSVSWYQQTPGQGLQFLFEYFSETQRNKGNFPGRFSGRQFSNSRSEMNVSTLELGDSALYLCASSLRDSSYNEQFFGPGTRLTVL.

The chain joins TRBV6-5 to TRBJ2-1; TRBD1 matches at 7 bases. Germline CDR1 is MNHEY and CDR2 is SVGAGI. The trim removed 8 bases at V and 2 bases at J, leaving 6 bases unmatched. CDR3 length: 14 residues. The CDR3 DNA follows: TGTGCCAGCGGGCGACAGGGACCCTACAATGAGCAGTTCTTC. It specifies CASGRQGPYNEQFF.

This clone occurred once. V is TRBV7-2 and J is TRBJ2-1; TRBD2 matches at 8 bases. Looked up from germline, CDR1 is SGHTA and CDR2 is FQGNSA. CDR3 length: 15 residues. After removal of 5 bases from V and 9 bases from J, the junction contained 12 bases not matched to a gene. In nucleotides, the CDR3 is TGTGCCAGCAGCACCGGGACTAGTCCTTACGGTGAGCAGTTCTTC. Translation gives CASSTGTSPYGEQFF.

The chain joins TRBV4-2 to TRBJ2-2, with a tentative D call TRBD1 (6 bases). The CDR3 contains 15 residues. With 1 base removed from V and 6 bases from J, the gap between germline ends came to 12 bases. Germline CDR1 reads LGHNA; CDR2 reads YNFKEQ. The CDR3 coding sequence is TGTGCCAGCAGCCAAGGCCAAGGGGGAGCCGGGGAGCTGTTTTTT. It encodes CASSQGQGGAGELFF.